The source of this TCR beta chain is a study of shared clonotypes between healthy human individuals. Study information: Every donor yielded three CD4 naive, three CD4 memory, two CD8 naive and one CD8 memory plate.

CD45RO-negative, CCR7-selected cells formed the naive CD8 fraction, which excluded terminally differentiated effector memory CD45RA+ cells. Only Caucasian adults living in Nashville, Tennessee served as donors. Sequencing used immunoSEQ multiplex PCR; TCRdb keeps in-frame clones, though not all of them. The sample records some 2 million clones, about 95% being singletons. Notes on this clone: Other DNA variants within this sample encode the same CDR3.

Trimming removed 5 bases from V and 1 base from J; junction bases left unmatched: 3. The CDR3 is 15 amino acids. From germline, CDR1 is MNHEY and CDR2 SMNVEV (reference sequence). V usage is TRBV27 and J usage is TRBJ2-3; 10 bases fit TRBD2. Sequencing used naive CD8+ T cells sorted from blood. This TCR derives from a man younger than 35 in good health. CDR3 DNA: TGTGCCAGCAGTACTCTAGCGGGGGGCACAGATACGCAGTATTTT. This encodes CASSTLAGGTDTQYF.